These 22 T cell receptor beta chains were sequenced from one sample in a study of naive and memory T cell subsets. Both TRBC1 and TRBC2 were covered by a beta constant-region primer of two equimolar oligonucleotides. TCRdb independently ran MiXCR on the UMI-ligation and nested PCR reads; one entry per CDR3 protein. The sample holds 130,000 to 150,000 distinct CDR3 sequences, about a sixth seen once. The specimen was naive CD4+ T cells from blood. The receptors derive from a human donor in good health.

This rearrangement joins TRBV12-3 or TRBV12-4 to TRBJ1-2; TRBD1 might be the D (5 bases). The V and J ends lost 5 bases and 4 bases respectively, with 23 bases between them. The CDR3 runs 17 residues. The CDR3 loop reads CASSLQPGPPSPYGYTF. DNA of the CDR3: TGTGCCAGCAGTCTTCAACCGGGGCCGCCCTCACCCTATGGCTACACCTTC.

The V gene is TRBV7-9, the J gene TRBJ2-7; no clear D. The length of the CDR3 is 13 residues. V shed 1 base and J shed 2 bases, with 6 bases lying between them. From germline, CDR1 is SEHNR and CDR2 FQNEAQ (reference sequence). The CDR3 protein is CASSLGWPYEQYF. The CDR3 coding sequence is TGTGCCAGCAGCTTAGGCTGGCCCTACGAGCAGTACTTC.

This clonotype was seen a handful of times. The CDR3 DNA follows: TGTGCCATCACGGGGGGCGGGAGCGGCACAGATACGCAGTATTTT. Protein product: CAITGGGSGTDTQYF. This sequence joins TRBV10-3 and TRBJ2-3, with D perhaps matching TRBD2 (7 bases). The V gene lost 7 bases and the J gene lost 1 base, with 15 bases spanning the gap. CDR1 is ENHRY and CDR2 is SYGVKD in the germline V gene. The CDR3 runs to 15 residues.

V and J are TRBV18 and TRBJ1-1; no definite D call. V shed 6 bases and J shed 1 base, with 15 bases lying between them. Germline CDR1 reads KGHSH; CDR2 reads LQKENI. The CDR3 runs to 15 residues. DNA for the CDR3: TGTGCCAGCTCCCGAATCAGGCAGACGAACACTGAAGCTTTCTTT. Its protein product is CASSRIRQTNTEAFF.

The chain has TRBV20-1 and TRBJ2-3; 14 bases are shared with TRBD2. Germline V gene lookup returns CDR1 DFQATT and CDR2 SNEGSKA (reference sequence). The CDR3 has 15 amino acids. The ends lost 6 bases at V and 4 bases at J; junction bases unmatched: 6. The CDR3 here is CSATGLAGVADTQYF. The DNA for the CDR3 is TGCAGTGCGACGGGACTAGCGGGAGTTGCAGATACGCAGTATTTT.

V is TRBV20-1 and J is TRBJ2-2; TRBD1 matches at 7 bases. The CDR3 is 13 amino acids. CDR1 is DFQATT, CDR2 SNEGSKA, per germline (reference sequence). V dropped 5 bases and J dropped 5; count of bases not matched to a gene: 5. The CDR3 loop is CSADRVETGELFF. CDR3 bases: TGCAGTGCTGACAGGGTCGAAACCGGGGAGCTGTTTTTT.

This clonotype was observed a handful of times. The chain carries TRBV7-6 and TRBJ2-2; D is uncertain. The CDR3 contains 14 residues. Germline-derived CDR1 and CDR2 are SGHVS and FNYEAQ. V lost 4 bases to trimming and J lost 5 bases, with 11 bases between them. The CDR3 sequence: CASSSTLGTGELFF. The CDR3 DNA reads TGTGCCAGCAGCTCTACATTGGGGACCGGGGAGCTGTTTTTT.

This clonotype was seen more than once but under ten times. V gene TRBV4-1 combines with J gene TRBJ1-3; weak D call: TRBD1 (6 bases). Trimming removed 1 base from V and 6 bases from J, with 13 bases in between. This CDR3 contains 15 residues. Per the germline V gene, CDR1 is MGHRA and CDR2 is YSYEKL. The DNA of the CDR3 is TGCGCCAGCAGCCAAGGTTTACAGGGCACAAACACCATATATTTT. Protein sequence: CASSQGLQGTNTIYF.

The gene calls are TRBV15 and TRBJ2-7, with TRBD1 matching 9 bases. Unmatched junction bases numbered 5, after V lost 3 bases and J lost 2 bases. The CDR3 loop spans 15 amino acids. Germline V gives CDR1 LNHNV, CDR2 YYDKDF (reference sequence). CDR3 sequence (DNA): TGTGCCACCAGCAGGCCGGGACAGGGTACCTACGAGCAGTACTTC. This codes for CATSRPGQGTYEQYF.

This clonotype was picked up a small number of times. The chain recombines TRBV30 with TRBJ2-4; 8 bases are shared with TRBD1. The junction had 6 bases not matched to a gene; V was cut back by 0 bases and J by 8 bases. This CDR3 has 14 amino acids. Germline V CDR1 and CDR2: GTSNPN, SVGIG (reference sequence). CDR3 nucleotide sequence: TGTGCCTGGAGTGTGCAGGGGGCTTCGCACATTCAGTACTTC. This codes for CAWSVQGASHIQYF.

Only a few counts were recorded for this clonotype. The chain links TRBV20-1 to TRBJ2-7; D is unresolved. V lost 6 bases, J lost 0 bases, and 12 bases lay in between. The CDR3 loop spans 13 amino acids. Germline V gene sequence: CDR1 DFQATT, CDR2 SNEGSKA (reference sequence). CDR3 bases: TGCAGTGCCCTACCTGGGGACTCCTACGAGCAGTACTTC. This sequence encodes CSALPGDSYEQYF.

This clonotype has at least ten counts. The rearrangement joins TRBV20-1 to TRBJ2-5, with D unclear. The CDR3 has 15 amino acids. The V and J ends lost 0 bases and 1 base respectively, with 12 bases between them. CDR1 DFQATT and CDR2 SNEGSKA come from the germline V gene (reference sequence). DNA of the CDR3: TGCAGTGCTAGAGATCAGGTGGGATTCCAAGAGACCCAGTACTTC. It codes for CSARDQVGFQETQYF.

This clonotype has only a few counts. The chain couples TRBV5-1 to TRBJ1-1; no definite D call. V lost 0 bases to trimming and J lost 0 bases, with 6 bases between them. Germline V gene data show CDR1 as SGHRS and CDR2 as YFSETQ. The CDR3 loop spans 14 amino acids. In DNA, the CDR3 is TGCGCCAGCAGCTTGGGAACCTTGAACACTGAAGCTTTCTTT. It specifies CASSLGTLNTEAFF.

This chain connects TRBV9 to TRBJ1-3; the match to TRBD1 covers 8 bases. CDR1 and CDR2 from the germline V gene are SGDLS and YYNGEE. The CDR3 loop spans 15 amino acids. Trimming took 4 bases from V and 3 from J; bases not matched to a gene: 6. The CDR3: CASSRTTGVGNTIYF. In DNA, the CDR3 is TGTGCCAGCAGCCGCACGACAGGGGTTGGAAACACCATATATTTT.

A few counts support this clonotype. This chain uses TRBV5-4 with TRBJ2-1; TRBD2 agrees at 10 bases. The CDR3 covers 15 residues. Germline lookup yields CDR1 SGHNT and CDR2 YYREEE (reference sequence). V dropped 4 bases and J dropped 2; count of bases not matched to a gene: 3. Here the CDR3 reads CASSTTSGTYNEQFF. The CDR3 DNA follows: TGTGCCAGCAGCACAACTAGCGGGACCTACAATGAGCAGTTCTTC.

In its sample, this clonotype was seen a few times. The rearrangement links TRBV6-2 or TRBV6-3 to TRBJ2-1; TRBD2 is a possible D gene (6 bases). CDR3 length equals 14 residues. Trimming pared 8 bases from V and 3 bases from J, leaving 14 bases between. Germline V gene lookup returns CDR1 MNHEY and CDR2 SVGEGT. CDR3 DNA: TGTGCCAGCCGCCCTAGCGCAAGCTACAATGAGCAGTTCTTC. Its protein product is CASRPSASYNEQFF.

V gene TRBV7-2 combines with J gene TRBJ2-7, with 12 bases lining up with TRBD2. The CDR3 is made up of 13 amino acids. V gave up 8 bases and J gave up 5 bases; unmatched junction bases: 4. Per the germline V gene, CDR1 is SGHTA and CDR2 is FQGNSA. CDR3 sequence (DNA): TGTGCCAGCGGCCTAGCGGGGGGGAACGAGCAGTACTTC. This sequence encodes CASGLAGGNEQYF.

This clonotype was detected a few times. The chain uses TRBV4-1 and TRBJ1-2; D remains unclear. The CDR3 extends over 13 amino acids. V shed 1 base and J shed 2 bases, with 5 bases lying between them. Germline V gives CDR1 MGHRA, CDR2 YSYEKL. The CDR3 protein is CASSQGGNYGYTF. As DNA, the CDR3 is TGCGCCAGCAGCCAAGGAGGGAACTATGGCTACACCTTC.

V and J are TRBV10-3 and TRBJ2-2, with 7 bases identical to TRBD2. This CDR3 comprises 15 residues. Losses at the gene ends were 6 bases for V and 3 bases for J; bases not matched to a gene: 7. Germline values: CDR1 ENHRY, CDR2 SYGVKD. The CDR3 DNA reads TGTGCCATCAGGGCAACTAGCGCGGACACCGGGGAGCTGTTTTTT. Translation gives CAIRATSADTGELFF.

The V call is TRBV7-2, the J call TRBJ2-3; the D is unclear. The V and J ends lost 4 bases and 4 bases respectively, with 9 bases between them. The CDR3 is 13 amino acids. Germline CDR1 is SGHTA and CDR2 is FQGNSA. The CDR3 spells CASSSYSADTQYF. The CDR3 DNA reads TGTGCCAGCAGCTCGTACTCTGCAGATACGCAGTATTTT. Using reference TRBV7-2 and TRBJ2-3 for the parts outside the CDR3, the full variable domain is GAGVSQSPSNKVTEKGKDVELRCDPISGHTALYWYRQSLGQGLEFLIYFQGNSAPDKSGLPSDRFSAERTGGSVSTLTIQRTQQEDSAVYLCASSSYSADTQYFGPGTRLTVL.

This clonotype has just a few counts. This chain uses TRBV28 with TRBJ1-5; TRBD1 aligns across 7 bases. This CDR3 has 14 amino acids. After removal of 4 bases from V and 6 bases from J, the junction contained 6 bases not matched to a gene. Per germline, CDR1 MDHEN and CDR2 SYDVKM. DNA for the CDR3: TGTGCCAGCAGTTCAGGGGGGCTAGGTCAGCCCCAGCATTTT. Translated: CASSSGGLGQPQHF.

This clonotype appeared many times. J is TRBJ2-7 and V is TRBV25-1; TRBD2 matches at 7 bases. The trim removed 3 bases at V and 2 bases at J, leaving 1 base unmatched. Germline CDR1 is MGHDK and CDR2 is SYGVNS. The CDR3 totals 13 residues. CDR3 bases: TGTGCCAGCAGTGAGGGGGGGACCTACGAGCAGTACTTC. Protein: CASSEGGTYEQYF.